This TCR beta chain was recovered during a study of blood T cells in healthy people across ages. Overall study findings and caveats: There was a strong correlation between TCR beta diversity and naive T cell percentage. Older age went with lower TCR beta diversity per million T cells, in a roughly linear way.

Comments on this clonotype: The antigen remains unidentified.

A second PCR of roughly 7 to 11 cycles used a sample-barcoded 5' primer and a J-beta primer mix. From the 5' RACE reads, TCRdb called clonotypes with MiXCR, one entry per CDR3 protein. This sample has about 1.5 million distinct CDR3 sequences, with roughly 40% found just once. Donors ranged from about 6 to 95 years old and were healthy Caucasians in Russia. The total RNA that was extracted per sample amounted to at least 5 micrograms. CDR3 size: 16 residues. Trimming took 5 bases from V and 2 from J, leaving 16 bases between them. CDR1 is SGHTA and CDR2 is FQGTGA in the germline V gene. Sequenced material: blood. This chain links TRBV7-3 with TRBJ2-1; a possible D gene is TRBD1 (6 bases). The TCR was taken from a woman aged 18 to 35 in good health. CDR3 DNA sequence: TGTGCCAGCAGCCCCCCAGGGGTGGCAGCCTACAATGAGCAGTTCTTC. Amino acid sequence: CASSPPGVAAYNEQFF.